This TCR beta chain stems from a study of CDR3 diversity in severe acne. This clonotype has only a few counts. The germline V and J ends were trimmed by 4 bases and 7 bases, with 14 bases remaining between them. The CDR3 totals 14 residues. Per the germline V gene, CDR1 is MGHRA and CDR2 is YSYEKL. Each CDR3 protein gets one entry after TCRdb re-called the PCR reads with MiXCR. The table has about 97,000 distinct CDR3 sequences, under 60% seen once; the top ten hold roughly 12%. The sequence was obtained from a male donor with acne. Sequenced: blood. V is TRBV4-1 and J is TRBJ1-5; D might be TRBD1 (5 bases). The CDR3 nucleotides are TGCGCCAGCAGCCCTTCAGGGTTTGAACAGCCCCAGCATTTT. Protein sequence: CASSPSGFEQPQHF.